The clone carrying this T cell receptor (beta chain) was counted many times. Antigen unknown. From RNA transcripts, TCR beta CDR3 regions were amplified. Carried out on the TCR CDR3, a first-round RT-PCR used the HTBI primer set. MiXCR was run by TCRdb on the multiplex PCR reads, yielding one entry per CDR3 protein. The sample lists a few hundred thousand distinct CDR3 sequences; about 16% were seen once. Lactation, pregnancy, other autoimmune disease or uncontrolled infection excluded patients. J was trimmed by 3 bases and V by 6 bases; bases with no gene match: 9. Per germline, CDR1 LGHDT and CDR2 YNNKEL (reference sequence). This CDR3 has 16 residues. These data come from a study of T cells in Graves' hyperthyroidism and ophthalmopathy. Background on the study: At the time of initial diagnosis and before any treatment, peripheral blood was collected.

General observations from the study: With a median lead of around 6.7 months before onset, the model predicted ophthalmopathy. Most expanded thyroid clonotypes above 0.001 also appeared in blood.

The chain uses TRBV3-1 and TRBJ2-2; 8 positions agree with TRBD1. This clonotype originated in a woman under 40 with Graves' hyperthyroidism. Material for sequencing was blood. CDR3 in DNA: TGTGCCAGCAGAATGTTACGACAGGGGTACACCGGGGAGCTGTTTTTT. Amino acid sequence: CASRMLRQGYTGELFF.